This T cell receptor beta chain was documented in a study of blood T cell repertoires in COVID-19. For the study at large: T cells, B-cell-depleted T cells, or PBMCs provided the cDNA or gDNA that served as material.

Enrolled through a virtual design, the participants were between roughly 18 and 95 years of age and came from under 30 US areas. Participant-reported clinical history was the basis for cohort assignment. Germline V lookup: CDR1 MNHEY, CDR2 SMNVEV (reference sequence). V was trimmed by 8 bases and J by 4 bases, leaving 17 bases between them. CDR3 length: 14 amino acids. This clone has a handful of counts. The protocol was immunoSEQ multiplex PCR, while the TCRdb copy is restricted to in-frame clones and leaves out a portion. The sample has 150,000 to 170,000 clones; about 80% are singletons. The sequence derives from a middle-aged man who had recovered from COVID-19. The chain recombines TRBV27 with TRBJ1-1; maybe TRBD1 (6 bases). The sample consisted of PBMCs or T cells enriched from blood (not recorded which). The CDR3 DNA sequence: TGTGCCAGCCGATTTTCGGACAGTGGCACTGAAGCTTTCTTT. Translated: CASRFSDSGTEAFF.